Below are 26 T cell receptor beta chains sequenced from a single sample in a study of CD8 T cells in Susac syndrome. When the RNA was reverse transcribed, random hexamers were used with an input of 0.5 to 1 ug. Each CDR3 protein is one row after TCRdb ran MiXCR on the immunoSEQ multiplex PCR reads. Of approximately 160,000 distinct CDR3 sequences in the sample, roughly 95% were seen once. The sample comprised CD4+ T cells from PBMCs. All receptors derive from a human donor with Susac syndrome.

The chain joins TRBV5-4 to TRBJ2-5; 8 nucleotides line up with TRBD2. The CDR3 contains 17 residues. CDR1 and CDR2 (germline): SGHNT, YYREEE (reference sequence). V lost 2 bases and J lost 5; bases outside the gene matches: 14. CDR3 DNA: TGTGCCAGCAGCTTAGGTGCTAGCTGGCAGCGGGGGGAGACCCAGTACTTC. As protein: CASSLGASWQRGETQYF. Full variable domain (remainder filled in from reference TRBV5-4 and TRBJ2-5): ETGVTQSPTHLIKTRGQQVTLRCSSQSGHNTVSWYQQALGQGPQFIFQYYREEENGRGNFPPRFSGLQFPNYSSELNVNALELDDSALYLCASSLGASWQRGETQYFGPGTRLLVL.

A single count supports this clonotype. The rearrangement links TRBV30 to TRBJ1-2; D unresolved. The CDR3 extends over 15 amino acids. The germline V gene encodes CDR1 GTSNPN and CDR2 SVGIG (reference sequence). Trimming left V 3 bases short and J 0 bases short, with 14 bases between. For the CDR3, the DNA is TGTGCCTGGAGCCCCTCCCCAAGATCTAACTATGGCTACACCTTC. This codes for CAWSPSPRSNYGYTF.

This chain uses TRBV5-4 with TRBJ2-5; D possibly corresponds to TRBD1 (5 bases). Trimming pared 1 base from V and 7 bases from J, leaving 11 bases between. This CDR3 has 13 amino acids. Germline-derived CDR1 and CDR2 are SGHNT and YYREEE (reference sequence). For the CDR3, the DNA is TGTGCCAGCAGCTTGCCAGGGATCGCGACCCAGTACTTC. Translating it yields CASSLPGIATQYF.

This chain links TRBV20-1 with TRBJ1-2, with TRBD1 matching over 8 bases. The V gene's germline CDR1 is DFQATT and CDR2 SNEGSKA (reference sequence). Trimming at V came to 5 bases and at J to 7 bases, leaving 12 bases not matched to a gene. CDR3 length: 14 amino acids. DNA for the CDR3: TGCAGTGCTCCGATGACAGGGGCATTCTCTGGCTACACCTTC. Residues: CSAPMTGAFSGYTF.

This rearrangement joins TRBV20-1 to TRBJ2-1, with D perhaps matching TRBD1 or TRBD2 (5 bases each). The V end lost 5 bases, the J end lost 10 bases, and 15 bases lay between the germline ends. The CDR3 is 12 amino acids. CDR1 DFQATT and CDR2 SNEGSKA come from the germline V gene (reference sequence). CDR3 loop: CSALGPGTEQFF. The CDR3 DNA follows: TGCAGTGCTCTGGGACCTGGAACGGAGCAGTTCTTC.

The CDR3 DNA reads TGTGCCAGCAGCGTAGAGATCCCCCTTACCTACGAGCAGTACGTC. Its protein product is CASSVEIPLTYEQYV. The chain carries TRBV9 and TRBJ2-7; D gene ambiguous. Trimming took off 0 bases at V and 2 bases at J, with 12 bases between the two ends. Germline V gene lookup returns CDR1 SGDLS and CDR2 YYNGEE. This CDR3 has 15 amino acids.

V and J are TRBV7-2 and TRBJ2-7, with 8 positions matching TRBD2. The germline CDR1 and CDR2 sequences are SGHTA and FQGNSA. CDR3 size: 14 residues. With V trimmed by 5 bases and J by 2 bases, 5 bases remained unmatched. The CDR3 DNA reads as TGTGCCAGCAGCGTTACTAGCGGACCCTACGAGCAGTACTTC. Amino acid sequence: CASSVTSGPYEQYF.

This chain uses TRBV20-1 with TRBJ2-7; D is uncertain. CDR1 is DFQATT and CDR2 is SNEGSKA in the germline V gene (reference sequence). The ends were cut back, 5 bases at V and 2 bases at J, with 10 bases in the middle. CDR3 length equals 12 residues. CDR3 loop: CSAGRKTYEQYV. CDR3 bases: TGCAGTGCTGGACGCAAGACCTACGAGCAGTACGTC.

The rearrangement links TRBV24-1 to TRBJ2-1; D possibly uses TRBD1 or TRBD2 (5 bases each). The CDR3 consists of 16 residues. The germline V and J ends were trimmed by 5 bases and 5 bases, with 18 bases remaining between them. Germline values: CDR1 KGHDR, CDR2 SFDVKD. In nucleotides, the CDR3 is TGTGCCACCAGTGGGGTTGGGGGACGGGGTAACAATGAGCAGTTCTTC. Protein: CATSGVGGRGNNEQFF.

This chain joins TRBV4-3 and TRBJ2-1; D is perhaps TRBD1 or TRBD2 (6 bases each). CDR1 and CDR2 (germline): LGHNA, YSLEER. V lost 0 bases and J 4 bases, leaving 13 bases between the germline ends. The CDR3 length is 16 residues. The CDR3 here is CASSQDRGARYNEQFF. The CDR3 coding sequence is TGCGCCAGCAGCCAAGATAGGGGGGCAAGATACAATGAGCAGTTCTTC.

This chain connects TRBV29-1 to TRBJ1-1; 9 nucleotides match TRBD1. This CDR3 has 12 residues. Germline CDR1 and CDR2: SQVTM and ANQGSEA. V shed 8 bases, J shed 6 bases, and the junction held 7 bases outside the gene matches. CDR3 bases: TGCAGCATCGGGACAGGGTTTTCTGAAGCTTTCTTT. Protein product: CSIGTGFSEAFF.

The chain couples TRBV4-3 to TRBJ2-5; tentatively, D is TRBD2 (6 bases). V was cut by 0 bases and J by 9 bases, with 11 bases left in between. In germline, CDR1 is LGHNA, CDR2 YSLEER. The CDR3 length is 13 residues. The CDR3 spells CASSQEGGAAQYF. The DNA of the CDR3 is TGCGCCAGCAGCCAAGAAGGCGGGGCGGCCCAGTACTTC.

A single count supports this clonotype. The chain joins TRBV29-1 to TRBJ2-7, with D possibly matching TRBD1 (6 bases). Germline lookup yields CDR1 SQVTM and CDR2 ANQGSEA. This CDR3 spans 14 amino acids. The V gene lost 7 bases and the J gene lost 4 bases, with 20 bases spanning the gap. In DNA, the CDR3 is TGCAGCGCAACGACAGGTATCGCATCTTACGAGCAGTACTTC. Residues: CSATTGIASYEQYF.

The CDR3 here is CASSLGQRYEQYV. CDR3 coding DNA: TGTGCCAGCAGCTTAGGCCAGAGGTACGAGCAGTACGTC. The rearrangement uses TRBV11-1 and TRBJ2-7; no reliable D call. V gave up 1 base and J gave up 4 bases, with 8 bases separating them. The CDR3 sequence is 13 residues long. CDR1 SGHAT and CDR2 FQDESV come from the germline V gene (reference sequence).

The CDR3 loop is CSVDQGLDNEQFF. The DNA of the CDR3 is TGCAGCGTTGATCAGGGGTTGGACAATGAGCAGTTCTTC. V usage is TRBV29-1 and J usage is TRBJ2-1, with D possibly TRBD1 on 6 matching bases. With 3 bases removed from V and 5 bases from J, the gap between germline ends came to 11 bases. The CDR3 extends over 13 amino acids. Germline V lookup: CDR1 SQVTM, CDR2 ANQGSEA.

The rearrangement joins TRBV5-1 to TRBJ2-1; TRBD2 might be the D (5 bases). The germline gives CDR1 SGHRS, CDR2 YFSETQ. The CDR3 is made up of 14 amino acids. V was clipped by 0 bases and J by 8 bases, with 12 bases between them. The CDR3 nucleotides are TGCGCCAGCAGCTTGGCCACTAGTCCCCATGAGCAGTTCTTC. Encoded protein: CASSLATSPHEQFF. The full variable domain, with the rest looked up from reference TRBV5-1 and TRBJ2-1, is KAGVTQTPRYLIKTRGQQVTLSCSPISGHRSVSWYQQTPGQGLQFLFEYFSETQRNKGNFPGRFSGRQFSNSRSEMNVSTLELGDSALYLCASSLATSPHEQFFGPGTRLTVL.

V usage is TRBV5-1 and J usage is TRBJ2-1; D gene unclear. The CDR3 is 14 amino acids. Germline V gives CDR1 SGHRS, CDR2 YFSETQ. The V end was cut by 4 bases, the J end by 4 bases, with 12 bases between. Here the CDR3 DNA reads TGCGCCAGCAGCCCCCCGGAACCATACAATGAGCAGTTCTTC. Translation gives CASSPPEPYNEQFF.

The chain uses TRBV2 and TRBJ1-2, with D perhaps matching TRBD1 (6 bases). Germline-derived CDR1 and CDR2 are SNHLY and FYNNEI. Trimming pared 7 bases from V and 4 bases from J, leaving 16 bases between. This CDR3 has 14 amino acids. The CDR3 sequence is CASTNRVWSYGYTF. The CDR3, as DNA: TGTGCCAGCACGAACAGGGTTTGGTCCTATGGCTACACCTTC.

This clonotype was seen just once. V gene TRBV19 combines with J gene TRBJ1-1; 11 nucleotides match TRBD1. Germline V gene data show CDR1 as LNHDA and CDR2 as SQIVND (reference sequence). V was pared by 6 bases and J by 8 bases, with 5 bases of the junction left unmatched. The CDR3 covers 13 residues. The CDR3: CASSRDRGSEAFF. The CDR3 coding sequence is TGTGCCAGTAGCCGGGACAGGGGGTCCGAAGCTTTCTTT.

V is TRBV30 and J is TRBJ2-6; no definite D call. The CDR3 has 14 residues. Germline CDR1 and CDR2: GTSNPN and SVGIG (reference sequence). V shed 8 bases and J shed 4 bases, with 15 bases lying between them. The CDR3, as DNA: TGTGCCCTCAACCCTCTCTCGGGGGCCAACGTCCTGACTTTC. Translation: CALNPLSGANVLTF. Combining the CDR3 with reference TRBV30 and TRBJ2-6 gives the whole variable domain SQTIHQWPATLVQPVGSPLSLECTVEGTSNPNLYWYRQAAGRGLQLLFYSVGIGQISSEVPQNLSASRPQDRQFILSSKKLLLSDSGFYLCALNPLSGANVLTFGAGSRLTVL.

V gene TRBV9 combines with J gene TRBJ2-2; D gene unclear. Germline V gene lookup returns CDR1 SGDLS and CDR2 YYNGEE. V shed 4 bases and J shed 2 bases, with 18 bases lying between them. CDR3 length equals 17 residues. CDR3 sequence: CASSSVFPSHNTGELFF. As DNA, the CDR3 is TGTGCCAGCAGCTCAGTATTCCCTTCCCATAACACCGGGGAGCTGTTTTTT. The whole variable domain, filled in from reference TRBV9 and TRBJ2-2, reads DSGVTQTPKHLITATGQRVTLRCSPRSGDLSVYWYQQSLDQGLQFLIQYYNGEERAKGNILERFSAQQFPDLHSELNLSSLELGDSALYFCASSSVFPSHNTGELFFGEGSRLTVL.

The CDR3 loop reads CASSEFPGVEQYV. CDR3 coding DNA: TGTGCCAGCAGTGAATTTCCCGGGGTCGAGCAGTACGTC. V gene TRBV25-1 combines with J gene TRBJ2-7, with D maybe TRBD2 (5 bases). Germline lookup yields CDR1 MGHDK and CDR2 SYGVNS. Trimming shortened V by 1 base and J by 6 bases, and 10 bases separated the two germline ends. This CDR3 comprises 13 residues.

This clonotype has only a few counts. The chain has TRBV6-5 and TRBJ2-3; possibly TRBD1 for D (5 bases). The CDR3 contains 12 residues. V was cut by 5 bases and J by 4 bases, with 7 bases left in between. Looked up from germline, CDR1 is MNHEY and CDR2 is SVGAGI. In DNA form, the CDR3 reads TGTGCCAGCAGTCCCAGGGCAGATACGCAGTATTTT. It codes for CASSPRADTQYF.

This rearrangement joins TRBV2 to TRBJ2-1; D not resolved. The germline V gene encodes CDR1 SNHLY and CDR2 FYNNEI. Trimming left V 4 bases short and J 6 bases short, with 13 bases between. This CDR3 spans 14 amino acids. The CDR3 region has the DNA TGTGCCAGCAGTGCTTGGGTTTTGACCAATGAGCAGTTCTTC. It is translated as CASSAWVLTNEQFF.

The chain joins TRBV25-1 to TRBJ2-4, with 11 bases aligning to TRBD1. CDR1 MGHDK and CDR2 SYGVNS come from the germline V gene. The V gene end was trimmed by 6 bases and the J gene end by 4 bases; junction bases not matched to a gene: 2. This CDR3 has 14 residues. CDR3 in amino acids: CASRGQGGKNIQYF. As DNA, the CDR3 is TGTGCCAGCAGGGGACAGGGGGGGAAAAACATTCAGTACTTC.

The V and J genes are TRBV4-3 and TRBJ2-3, with unresolved D. Germline V gene data show CDR1 as LGHNA and CDR2 as YSLEER. The length of the CDR3 is 16 residues. V gave up 5 bases and J gave up 0 bases, with 15 bases separating them. As DNA, the CDR3 is TGCGCCAGCAGCTCCCCCGACACCGGTAGCACAGATACGCAGTATTTT. This translates into CASSSPDTGSTDTQYF.